These 8 T cell receptor beta chains were sequenced from one sample in a study of chemoradiotherapy in HPV16-positive cancers. Some clones are missing from TCRdb's copy, which holds only in-frame ones; the method was immunoSEQ multiplex PCR. The data contain about 39,000 clones, approximately 73% of them singletons. This specimen consisted of blood, obtained from a patient who underwent chemoradiotherapy. The source is a human donor with HPV-associated anogenital cancer.

V and J are TRBV18 and TRBJ2-5; D is undetermined. The germline V and J ends were trimmed by 3 bases and 9 bases, with 14 bases remaining between them. The CDR3 has 13 amino acids. CDR1 KGHSH and CDR2 LQKENI come from the germline V gene. CDR3 in DNA: TGTGCCAGCTCACCGGGCCGCGACCCTCCCCAGTACTTC. Translation gives CASSPGRDPPQYF. The entire variable domain, with the rest obtained from reference TRBV18 and TRBJ2-5, is as follows: NAGVMQNPRHLVRRRGQEARLRCSPMKGHSHVYWYRQLPEEGLKFMVYLQKENIIDESGMPKERFSAEFPKEGPSILRIQQVVRGDSAAYFCASSPGRDPPQYFGPGTRLLVL.

This CDR3 is CASTQRAMNTGELFF. The DNA for the CDR3 is TGTGCCAGCACCCAGAGAGCGATGAACACCGGGGAGCTGTTTTTT. J is TRBJ2-2 and V is TRBV7-2; no clear D gene. The germline V gene has CDR1 SGHTA and CDR2 FQGNSA. V lost 7 bases, J lost 1 base, and 13 bases lay in between. The CDR3 runs to 15 residues.

This clone was seen once. The chain carries TRBV18 and TRBJ1-4; maybe TRBD1 (6 bases). Trimming stripped 5 bases from V and 8 bases from J, with 15 bases between. CDR1 is KGHSH, CDR2 LQKENI, per germline. This CDR3 has 14 residues. Written as DNA, the CDR3 is TGTGCCAGCTCAACCTATTCGGACAGCGAAAAACTGTTTTTT. Protein sequence: CASSTYSDSEKLFF.

The chain recombines TRBV9 with TRBJ1-6; D may be TRBD1 (6 bases). The CDR3 covers 15 residues. Trimming left V 4 bases short and J 6 bases short, with 14 bases between. The germline CDR1 and CDR2 sequences are SGDLS and YYNGEE. The CDR3 region is CASSFQGRTNSPLHF. In DNA form, the CDR3 reads TGTGCCAGCAGCTTTCAGGGGAGAACTAATTCACCCCTCCACTTT.

V and J are TRBV6-4 and TRBJ1-1; TRBD1 is a possible D gene (6 bases). CDR1 is MRHNA, CDR2 SNTAGT, per germline. V was pared by 6 bases and J by 3 bases, with 11 bases between. This CDR3 spans 13 amino acids. The CDR3 coding sequence is TGTGCCAGCAGCCGGACAGCAGACACTGAAGCTTTCTTT. Protein product: CASSRTADTEAFF.

The chain is built from TRBV7-8 and TRBJ1-4, with a weak D call TRBD1 (5 bases). The CDR3 runs to 15 residues. The V end lost 7 bases, the J end lost 7 bases, and 19 bases lay between the germline ends. Germline loops: CDR1 SGHVS, CDR2 FQNEAQ. The CDR3 DNA reads TGTGCCAGCACTTATATCCAGGGCTTAGGTGAAAAACTGTTTTTT. The encoded protein is CASTYIQGLGEKLFF.

The chain employs TRBV11-1 and TRBJ1-5; perhaps TRBD1 as D (6 bases). Trimming stripped 3 bases from V and 3 bases from J, with 12 bases between. CDR3 length equals 15 residues. The germline gives CDR1 SGHAT, CDR2 FQDESV (reference sequence). CDR3 in DNA: TGTGCCAGCAGCTTGGGCAGGGGTAACAATCAGCCCCAGCATTTT. The encoded protein is CASSLGRGNNQPQHF.

The V gene is TRBV7-9, the J gene TRBJ1-6; unclear D gene. The germline gives CDR1 SEHNR, CDR2 FQNEAQ (reference sequence). Trimming left V 3 bases short and J 7 bases short, with 4 bases between. This CDR3 contains 12 residues. The CDR3 is CASSLTNSPLHF. For the CDR3, the DNA is TGTGCCAGCAGCTTGACAAATTCACCCCTCCACTTT. The full variable domain, rest sourced from reference TRBV7-9 and TRBJ1-6, is DTGVSQNPRHKITKRGQNVTFRCDPISEHNRLYWYRQTLGQGPEFLTYFQNEAQLEKSRLLSDRFSAERPKGSFSTLEIQRTEQGDSAMYLCASSLTNSPLHFGNGTRLTVT.